The text below deals with one TCR beta chain. Its target is not known. As for time point: cycle 4 day 1 (C4D1), after more than five weeks of nivolumab. Every patient experienced relapse after autologous stem cell transplantation, and brentuximab vedotin exposure varied. The study recorded best responses of complete response, partial response or progressive disease. This specimen comes from a study of PD-1 blockade in classical Hodgkin lymphoma. Germline V lookup: CDR1 SGHRS, CDR2 YFSETQ. Trimming pared 2 bases from V and 0 bases from J, leaving 11 bases between. This CDR3 contains 15 residues. TCRdb's table, derived via immunoSEQ multiplex PCR, lists solely in-frame clones and lacks some. Of tens of thousands of clones detected, approximately 70% appear once; the ten largest clones hold less than 3%. Study conclusions and caveats: Some patients started nivolumab under 1 year after ASCT, and they were excluded. The diversity seen at baseline in complete responders resembled that of newly diagnosed patients. It was reported that newly diagnosed patients had less baseline TCR diversity than healthy donors.

Specimen: peripheral blood mononuclear cells (PBMCs), collected before the fourth cycle of nivolumab. The V gene is TRBV5-1, the J gene TRBJ2-5; a possible D gene is TRBD1 (7 bases). This TCR was recovered from a human donor with classical Hodgkin lymphoma. The CDR3 spells CASSFGGTDQETQYF. CDR3 nucleotides: TGCGCCAGCAGCTTTGGCGGGACAGACCAAGAGACCCAGTACTTC.